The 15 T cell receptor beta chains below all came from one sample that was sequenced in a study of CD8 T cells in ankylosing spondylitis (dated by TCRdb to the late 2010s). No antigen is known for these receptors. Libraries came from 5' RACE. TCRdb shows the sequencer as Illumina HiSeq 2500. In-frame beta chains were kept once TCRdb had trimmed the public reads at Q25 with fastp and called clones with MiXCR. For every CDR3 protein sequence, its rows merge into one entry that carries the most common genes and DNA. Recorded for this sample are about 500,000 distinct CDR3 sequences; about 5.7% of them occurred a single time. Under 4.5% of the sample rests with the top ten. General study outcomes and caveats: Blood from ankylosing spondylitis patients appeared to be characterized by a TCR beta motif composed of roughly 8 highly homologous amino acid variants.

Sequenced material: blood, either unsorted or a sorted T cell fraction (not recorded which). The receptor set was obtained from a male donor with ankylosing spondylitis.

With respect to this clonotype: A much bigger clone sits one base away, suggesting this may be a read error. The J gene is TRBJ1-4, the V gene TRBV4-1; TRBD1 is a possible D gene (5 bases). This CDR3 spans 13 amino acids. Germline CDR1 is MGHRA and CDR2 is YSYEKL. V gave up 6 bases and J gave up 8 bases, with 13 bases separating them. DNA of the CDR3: TGCGCCAGCAGACCACAGGTGGGGGAAAAACTGTTTTTT. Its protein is CASRPQVGEKLFF.

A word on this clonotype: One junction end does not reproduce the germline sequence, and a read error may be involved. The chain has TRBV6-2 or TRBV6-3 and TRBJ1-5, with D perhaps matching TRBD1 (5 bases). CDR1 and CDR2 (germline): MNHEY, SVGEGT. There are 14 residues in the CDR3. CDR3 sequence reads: CASSLSGLTGWKDF. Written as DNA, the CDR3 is TGTGCCAGCAGTCTCTCGGGCCTTACAGGCTGGAAAGACTTT.

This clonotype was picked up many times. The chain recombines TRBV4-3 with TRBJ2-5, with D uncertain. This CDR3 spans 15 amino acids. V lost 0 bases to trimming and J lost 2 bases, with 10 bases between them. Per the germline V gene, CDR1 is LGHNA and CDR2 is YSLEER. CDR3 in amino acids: CASSQDVGPQETQYF. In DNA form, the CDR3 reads TGCGCCAGCAGCCAAGATGTTGGACCTCAAGAGACCCAGTACTTC.

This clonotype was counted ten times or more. The CDR3 protein is CASSGDRYTEAFF. The CDR3, as DNA: TGCGCCAGCAGCGGGGACAGGTACACTGAAGCTTTCTTT. J is TRBJ1-1 and V is TRBV5-1; 8 bases are a match to TRBD1. Germline CDR1 SGHRS, CDR2 YFSETQ. J gave up 3 bases and V 4 bases, and 2 bases lay outside the gene matches. CDR3 length equals 13 residues.

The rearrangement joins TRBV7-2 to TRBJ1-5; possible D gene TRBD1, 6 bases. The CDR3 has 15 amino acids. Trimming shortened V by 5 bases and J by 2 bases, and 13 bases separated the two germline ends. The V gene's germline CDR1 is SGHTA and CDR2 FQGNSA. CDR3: CASSLGQHRNQPQHF. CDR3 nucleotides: TGTGCCAGCAGCCTTGGACAGCATCGCAATCAGCCCCAGCATTTT.

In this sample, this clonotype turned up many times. CDR3 DNA: TGCGCCAGCAGCCAAGATCGACTAGCGGGCCTATCTAACACCGGGGAGCTGTTTTTT. It is translated as CASSQDRLAGLSNTGELFF. This sequence joins TRBV4-3 and TRBJ2-2; 10 bases fit TRBD2. This CDR3 has 19 residues. Per the germline V gene, CDR1 is LGHNA and CDR2 is YSLEER. After removal of 0 bases from V and 2 bases from J, the junction contained 9 bases not matched to a gene.

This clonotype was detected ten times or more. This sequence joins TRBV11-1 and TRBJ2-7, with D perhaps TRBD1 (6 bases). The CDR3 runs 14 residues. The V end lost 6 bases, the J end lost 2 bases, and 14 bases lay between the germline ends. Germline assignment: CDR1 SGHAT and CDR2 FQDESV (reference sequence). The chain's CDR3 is CASRNRDIPYEQYF. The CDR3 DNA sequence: TGTGCCAGCAGGAACCGGGACATTCCCTACGAGCAGTACTTC.

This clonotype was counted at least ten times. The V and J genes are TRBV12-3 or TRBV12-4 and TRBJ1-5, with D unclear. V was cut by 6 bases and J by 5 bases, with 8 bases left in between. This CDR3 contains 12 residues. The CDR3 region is CASSSADQPQHF. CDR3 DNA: TGTGCCAGCAGCTCTGCAGATCAGCCCCAGCATTTT.

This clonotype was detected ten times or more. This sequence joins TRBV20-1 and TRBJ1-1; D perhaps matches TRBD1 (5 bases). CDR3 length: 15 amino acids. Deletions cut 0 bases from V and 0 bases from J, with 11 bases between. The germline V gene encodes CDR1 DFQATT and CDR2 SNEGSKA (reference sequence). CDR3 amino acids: CSARDLGEMNTEAFF. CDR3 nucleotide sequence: TGCAGTGCTAGAGATCTAGGGGAGATGAACACTGAAGCTTTCTTT.

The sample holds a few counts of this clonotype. The CDR3 sequence is CASSLLGPMGMIGQYF. DNA of the CDR3: TGTGCCAGCAGCTTATTAGGTCCCATGGGGATGATTGGCCAGTACTTC. V and J are TRBV5-6 and TRBJ2-5; D unresolved. Germline V CDR1 and CDR2: SGHDT, YYEEEE. Trimming removed 2 bases from V and 10 bases from J, with 24 bases in between. The CDR3 is made up of 16 amino acids.

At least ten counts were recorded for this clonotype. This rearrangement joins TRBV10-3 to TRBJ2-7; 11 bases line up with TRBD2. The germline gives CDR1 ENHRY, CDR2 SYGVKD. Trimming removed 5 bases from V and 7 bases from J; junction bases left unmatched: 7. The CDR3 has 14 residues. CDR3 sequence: CAISPLAGDGEQYF. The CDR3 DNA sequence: TGTGCCATCAGTCCACTAGCGGGAGACGGGGAGCAGTACTTC.

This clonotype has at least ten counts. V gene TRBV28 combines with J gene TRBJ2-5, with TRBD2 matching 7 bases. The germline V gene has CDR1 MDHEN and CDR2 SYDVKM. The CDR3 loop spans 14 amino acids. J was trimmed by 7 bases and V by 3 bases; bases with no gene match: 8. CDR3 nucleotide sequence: TGTGCCAGCAGTTTGTATAGGACTAGAGTGACCCAGTACTTC. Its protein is CASSLYRTRVTQYF. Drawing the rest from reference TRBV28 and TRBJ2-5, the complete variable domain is DVKVTQSSRYLVKRTGEKVFLECVQDMDHENMFWYRQDPGLGLRLIYFSYDVKMKEKGDIPEGYSVSREKKERFSLILESASTNQTSMYLCASSLYRTRVTQYFGPGTRLLVL.

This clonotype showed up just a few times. The CDR3 bases are TGCGCCAGCAGCCAATACCGATTTAGCAATCAGCCCCAGCATTTT. Translation: CASSQYRFSNQPQHF. V gene TRBV4-1 combines with J gene TRBJ1-5, with unresolved D. The CDR3 covers 15 residues. The germline V and J ends were trimmed by 2 bases and 0 bases, with 8 bases remaining between them. Germline loops: CDR1 MGHRA, CDR2 YSYEKL.

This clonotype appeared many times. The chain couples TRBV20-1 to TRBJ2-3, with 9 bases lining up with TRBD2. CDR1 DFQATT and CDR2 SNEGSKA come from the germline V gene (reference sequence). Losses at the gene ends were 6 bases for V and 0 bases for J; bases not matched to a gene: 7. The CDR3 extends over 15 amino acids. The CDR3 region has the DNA TGCAGTGCCAGCCTAGCGGGGAGTAGCACAGATACGCAGTATTTT. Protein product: CSASLAGSSTDTQYF.

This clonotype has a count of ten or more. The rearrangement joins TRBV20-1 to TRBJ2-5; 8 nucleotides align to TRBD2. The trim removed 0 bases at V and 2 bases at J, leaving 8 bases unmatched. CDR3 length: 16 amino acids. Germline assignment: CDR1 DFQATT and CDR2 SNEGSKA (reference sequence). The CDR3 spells CSARERSGSWQETQYF. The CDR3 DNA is TGCAGTGCTAGAGAGAGAAGCGGGAGCTGGCAAGAGACCCAGTACTTC.